The rows below give T cell receptor beta chains drawn from one sample of a study of blood T cell repertoires in COVID-19. TCRdb's table, derived via immunoSEQ multiplex PCR, lists solely in-frame clones and lacks some. The repertoire consists of about 250,000 clones, with more than 65% occurring once and the leading ten covering 3.4%. The sequencing input was PBMCs or T cells enriched from blood (not recorded which). The source is a man in his forties or fifties who had recovered from COVID-19. Both conserved end residues are part of each CDR3. D genes are given only for firm matches. Clone size is shown for a subset of rows, as once, few, many or a class of expanded clone.

cdr3_aa: CASSQESGVEKLFF; cdr3_nt: TGTGCCAGCAGCCAGGAGTCGGGGGTTGAAAAACTGTTTTTT; j_call: TRBJ1-4; d_call: .; cdr3_length: 14; v_call: TRBV7-6; clone_size: .
cdr3_aa: CASSPDSRSYSGNTIYF; cdr3_nt: TGCGCCAGCAGCCCGGACAGCAGGTCCTACTCTGGAAACACCATATATTTT; j_call: TRBJ1-3; d_call: .; cdr3_length: 17; v_call: TRBV5-1; clone_size: .
cdr3_aa: CATSDPDRPAHEQFF; cdr3_nt: TGTGCCACCAGTGATCCGGACAGGCCGGCCCATGAGCAGTTCTTC; j_call: TRBJ2-1; d_call: TRBD1; cdr3_length: 15; v_call: TRBV24-1; clone_size: .
cdr3_aa: CASSLQNSPLHF; cdr3_nt: TGTGCCAGCAGCCTACAGAATTCACCCCTCCACTTT; j_call: TRBJ1-6; d_call: .; cdr3_length: 12; v_call: TRBV5-6; clone_size: many
cdr3_aa: CASSPGGTRSTGELFF; cdr3_nt: TGTGCCAGCAGCCCTGGGGGGACTAGAAGCACCGGGGAGCTGTTTTTT; j_call: TRBJ2-2; d_call: TRBD2; cdr3_length: 16; v_call: TRBV11-3; clone_size: .
cdr3_aa: CASRTGDRAFHQPQHF; cdr3_nt: TGTGCCAGCAGAACCGGGGACAGGGCTTTTCATCAGCCCCAGCATTTT; j_call: TRBJ1-5; d_call: TRBD1; cdr3_length: 16; v_call: TRBV7-9; clone_size: .
cdr3_aa: CASSLGTGKTEAFF; cdr3_nt: TGTGCCAGCAGCTTAGGGACAGGGAAGACTGAAGCTTTCTTT; j_call: TRBJ1-1; d_call: TRBD1; cdr3_length: 14; v_call: TRBV11-2; clone_size: .
cdr3_aa: CASSNRPITSGAYNEQFF; cdr3_nt: TGTGCCAGTAGTAACCGACCCATCACTAGCGGGGCATACAATGAGCAGTTCTTC; j_call: TRBJ2-1; d_call: TRBD2; cdr3_length: 18; v_call: TRBV19; clone_size: .
cdr3_aa: CASKTRTGGERAPGNTIYF; cdr3_nt: TGCGCCAGCAAAACCCGGACAGGGGGTGAGAGGGCTCCTGGAAACACCATATATTTT; j_call: TRBJ1-3; d_call: TRBD1; cdr3_length: 19; v_call: TRBV10-2; clone_size: .
cdr3_aa: CASRGLGEAFYGYTF; cdr3_nt: TGTGCCAGCAGAGGCCTCGGCGAGGCATTCTATGGCTACACCTTC; j_call: TRBJ1-2; d_call: .; cdr3_length: 15; v_call: TRBV28; clone_size: .
cdr3_aa: CASMTVMNTEAFF; cdr3_nt: TGTGCCAGTATGACAGTCATGAACACTGAAGCTTTCTTT; j_call: TRBJ1-1; d_call: .; cdr3_length: 13; v_call: TRBV19; clone_size: .
cdr3_aa: CASSLNRQGEAFF; cdr3_nt: TGTGCCAGCAGCTTAAACAGGCAGGGTGAAGCTTTCTTT; j_call: TRBJ1-1; d_call: .; cdr3_length: 13; v_call: TRBV7-3; clone_size: .
cdr3_aa: CAISESGGRGYEQYF; cdr3_nt: TGTGCCATCAGTGAGTCGGGGGGGCGCGGCTACGAGCAGTACTTC; j_call: TRBJ2-7; d_call: .; cdr3_length: 15; v_call: TRBV10-3; clone_size: .
cdr3_aa: CASSDGGSYNEQFF; cdr3_nt: TGTGCCAGCAGTGACGGGGGCTCCTACAATGAGCAGTTCTTC; j_call: TRBJ2-1; d_call: .; cdr3_length: 14; v_call: TRBV25-1; clone_size: .
cdr3_aa: CASSDPDRGGQPQHF; cdr3_nt: TGCGCCAGCAGTGATCCAGACAGGGGAGGTCAGCCCCAGCATTTT; j_call: TRBJ1-5; d_call: TRBD1; cdr3_length: 15; v_call: TRBV10-1; clone_size: .
cdr3_aa: CASTAVSMNTEAFF; cdr3_nt: TGTGCCAGCACCGCCGTTTCTATGAACACTGAAGCTTTCTTT; j_call: TRBJ1-1; d_call: .; cdr3_length: 14; v_call: TRBV9; clone_size: .
cdr3_aa: CASRGTSGSIYEQYF; cdr3_nt: TGTGCCAGCAGAGGGACTAGCGGGAGTATCTACGAGCAGTACTTC; j_call: TRBJ2-7; d_call: TRBD2; cdr3_length: 15; v_call: TRBV27; clone_size: few
cdr3_aa: CASGRLQGDGWQPQHF; cdr3_nt: TGTGCTAGTGGTAGACTTCAGGGGGATGGTTGGCAGCCCCAGCATTTT; j_call: TRBJ1-5; d_call: TRBD1; cdr3_length: 16; v_call: TRBV12-5; clone_size: .
cdr3_aa: CASSHYPSTEAFF; cdr3_nt: TGTGCCAGCAGCCACTACCCCAGCACTGAAGCTTTCTTT; j_call: TRBJ1-1; d_call: .; cdr3_length: 13; v_call: TRBV11-2; clone_size: .
cdr3_aa: CASSYPTGDLNTEAFF; cdr3_nt: TGTGCCAGCAGTTACCCGACAGGGGACTTGAACACTGAAGCTTTCTTT; j_call: TRBJ1-1; d_call: TRBD1; cdr3_length: 16; v_call: TRBV6-2/TRBV6-3; clone_size: .
cdr3_aa: CASSGYRLGITGELFF; cdr3_nt: TGTGCCAGCAGTGGGTACAGGCTAGGGATCACCGGGGAGCTGTTTTTT; j_call: TRBJ2-2; d_call: .; cdr3_length: 16; v_call: TRBV2; clone_size: .
cdr3_aa: CASSPDWDTGELFF; cdr3_nt: TGTGCCAGCAGCCCGGACTGGGACACCGGGGAGCTGTTTTTT; j_call: TRBJ2-2; d_call: .; cdr3_length: 14; v_call: TRBV28; clone_size: .
cdr3_aa: CASGGGLNQPQHF; cdr3_nt: TGTGCCAGCGGGGGGGGACTCAATCAGCCCCAGCATTTT; j_call: TRBJ1-5; d_call: .; cdr3_length: 13; v_call: TRBV7-8; clone_size: few
cdr3_aa: CASPPGTGKNTEAFF; cdr3_nt: TGTGCCAGCCCTCCCGGGACAGGGAAGAACACTGAAGCTTTCTTT; j_call: TRBJ1-1; d_call: TRBD1; cdr3_length: 15; v_call: TRBV2; clone_size: few
cdr3_aa: CASSSTGTVSSYNSPLHF; cdr3_nt: TGTGCCAGCAGCTCCACCGGGACAGTCAGCTCCTATAATTCACCCCTCCACTTT; j_call: TRBJ1-6; d_call: TRBD1; cdr3_length: 18; v_call: TRBV7-9; clone_size: few
cdr3_aa: CASSHGETAAVTGELFF; cdr3_nt: TGTGCCAGCAGCCACGGGGAGACCGCAGCCGTCACCGGGGAGCTGTTTTTT; j_call: TRBJ2-2; d_call: .; cdr3_length: 17; v_call: TRBV7-9; clone_size: .
cdr3_aa: CASRRTGYYEQYF; cdr3_nt: TGTGCCAGCAGGAGGACAGGGTACTACGAGCAGTACTTC; j_call: TRBJ2-7; d_call: TRBD1; cdr3_length: 13; v_call: TRBV27; clone_size: .
cdr3_aa: CASSEKNRDYGYTF; cdr3_nt: TGTGCCAGCAGTGAAAAGAACAGAGACTATGGCTACACCTTC; j_call: TRBJ1-2; d_call: .; cdr3_length: 14; v_call: TRBV2; clone_size: .
cdr3_aa: CASIRDRLGLAFF; cdr3_nt: TGTGCCAGCATTCGGGACAGGTTGGGTTTGGCTTTCTTT; j_call: TRBJ1-1; d_call: TRBD1; cdr3_length: 13; v_call: TRBV6-5; clone_size: .
cdr3_aa: CASSLGLTGNTYGYTF; cdr3_nt: TGTGCCAGCAGCTTAGGCCTTACAGGGAATACGTATGGCTACACCTTC; j_call: TRBJ1-2; d_call: .; cdr3_length: 16; v_call: TRBV7-9; clone_size: .
cdr3_aa: CASSLVARGMSTEAFF; cdr3_nt: TGTGCCAGCAGCTTAGTAGCAAGAGGGATGAGCACTGAAGCTTTCTTT; j_call: TRBJ1-1; d_call: .; cdr3_length: 16; v_call: TRBV7-8; clone_size: once
cdr3_aa: CSVEREGRGYGYTF; cdr3_nt: TGCAGCGTTGAACGTGAGGGTCGCGGCTATGGCTACACCTTC; j_call: TRBJ1-2; d_call: .; cdr3_length: 14; v_call: TRBV29-1; clone_size: few
cdr3_aa: CASSPTIEQGRYEQYF; cdr3_nt: TGTGCCAGCAGCCCTACCATCGAACAGGGGCGCTACGAGCAGTACTTC; j_call: TRBJ2-7; d_call: TRBD1; cdr3_length: 16; v_call: TRBV14; clone_size: .
cdr3_aa: CSVVTGDKGEAFF; cdr3_nt: TGCAGCGTGGTCACAGGGGATAAGGGTGAAGCTTTCTTT; j_call: TRBJ1-1; d_call: TRBD1; cdr3_length: 13; v_call: TRBV29-1; clone_size: once
cdr3_aa: CASSPTGQIERVEAFF; cdr3_nt: TGCGCCAGCAGCCCGACAGGACAGATTGAACGGGTAGAAGCTTTCTTT; j_call: TRBJ1-1; d_call: .; cdr3_length: 16; v_call: TRBV5-1; clone_size: .
cdr3_aa: CASSRTGGANYGYTF; cdr3_nt: TGTGCCAGCAGTCGGACAGGGGGCGCCAACTATGGCTACACCTTC; j_call: TRBJ1-2; d_call: TRBD1; cdr3_length: 15; v_call: TRBV11-2; clone_size: .
cdr3_aa: CASSLRLRDSPLHF; cdr3_nt: TGTGCCAGCAGCTTGCGGTTACGAGATTCACCCCTCCACTTT; j_call: TRBJ1-6; d_call: .; cdr3_length: 14; v_call: TRBV5-4; clone_size: once
cdr3_aa: CASSEWGQGVSVDTQYF; cdr3_nt: TGCGCCAGCAGTGAATGGGGACAGGGAGTTTCGGTGGATACGCAGTATTTT; j_call: TRBJ2-3; d_call: TRBD1; cdr3_length: 17; v_call: TRBV10-2; clone_size: .
cdr3_aa: CASSQDPGTGEATNEKLFF; cdr3_nt: TGCGCCAGCAGCCAAGATCCTGGGACAGGGGAAGCAACTAATGAAAAACTGTTTTTT; j_call: TRBJ1-4; d_call: TRBD1; cdr3_length: 19; v_call: TRBV4-1; clone_size: .
cdr3_aa: CASKRLAGEQETQYF; cdr3_nt: TGTGCCAGCAAAAGACTAGCGGGAGAGCAAGAGACCCAGTACTTC; j_call: TRBJ2-5; d_call: TRBD2; cdr3_length: 15; v_call: TRBV5-6; clone_size: .
cdr3_aa: CASSMAGEGRAQHF; cdr3_nt: TGTGCCAGCAGCATGGCAGGGGAAGGTCGAGCCCAGCATTTT; j_call: TRBJ1-5; d_call: .; cdr3_length: 14; v_call: TRBV27; clone_size: .
cdr3_aa: CASSYRRRGAADTQYF; cdr3_nt: TGTGCCAGCAGTTACCGCCGACGCGGGGCGGCAGATACGCAGTATTTT; j_call: TRBJ2-3; d_call: .; cdr3_length: 16; v_call: TRBV6-5; clone_size: .
cdr3_aa: CASSLVAGSSYEQYF; cdr3_nt: TGTGCCAGCAGCTTAGTGGCAGGGTCCTCCTACGAGCAGTACTTC; j_call: TRBJ2-7; d_call: .; cdr3_length: 15; v_call: TRBV11-2; clone_size: .
cdr3_aa: CASSLVDRGHSPLHF; cdr3_nt: TGTGCCAGCAGCTTGGTTGACAGGGGTCATTCACCCCTCCACTTT; j_call: TRBJ1-6; d_call: TRBD1; cdr3_length: 15; v_call: TRBV5-4; clone_size: .
cdr3_aa: CASSSRGIKTYEQYF; cdr3_nt: TGTGCCAGCAGTTCGCGGGGGATTAAAACCTACGAGCAGTACTTC; j_call: TRBJ2-7; d_call: TRBD2; cdr3_length: 15; v_call: TRBV6-2/TRBV6-3; clone_size: .
cdr3_aa: CASSLVGPYGYTF; cdr3_nt: TGTGCCAGCAGCTTAGTGGGGCCGTATGGCTACACCTTC; j_call: TRBJ1-2; d_call: .; cdr3_length: 13; v_call: TRBV11-2; clone_size: .
cdr3_aa: CASSFRDRAAEAFF; cdr3_nt: TGTGCCAGCAGCTTCCGGGACAGGGCGGCTGAAGCTTTCTTT; j_call: TRBJ1-1; d_call: TRBD1; cdr3_length: 14; v_call: TRBV11-2; clone_size: .
cdr3_aa: CASSIVTGGGLAETQYF; cdr3_nt: TGTGCCAGTAGTATCGTAACAGGGGGCGGGTTGGCAGAGACCCAGTACTTC; j_call: TRBJ2-5; d_call: TRBD1; cdr3_length: 17; v_call: TRBV19; clone_size: .
cdr3_aa: CAIRKDSTVGELFF; cdr3_nt: TGTGCCATCAGAAAGGACAGTACGGTCGGGGAGCTGTTTTTT; j_call: TRBJ2-2; d_call: .; cdr3_length: 14; v_call: TRBV10-3; clone_size: .
cdr3_aa: CASSRDRYSNQPQHF; cdr3_nt: TGTGCCAGCAGCAGGGACAGGTATAGCAATCAGCCCCAGCATTTT; j_call: TRBJ1-5; d_call: TRBD1; cdr3_length: 15; v_call: TRBV6-5; clone_size: .
cdr3_aa: CASSYGGTGGLTEAFF; cdr3_nt: TGTGCCAGCAGTTACGGTGGGACAGGGGGCCTCACTGAAGCTTTCTTT; j_call: TRBJ1-1; d_call: TRBD1; cdr3_length: 16; v_call: TRBV6-5; clone_size: .
cdr3_aa: CASSLAGGGRTEAFF; cdr3_nt: TGTGCCAGCAGTCTAGCAGGCGGGGGTCGGACTGAAGCTTTCTTT; j_call: TRBJ1-1; d_call: .; cdr3_length: 15; v_call: TRBV7-2; clone_size: once
cdr3_aa: CASSVAQAMGTQYF; cdr3_nt: TGTGCCAGCAGCGTAGCTCAGGCCATGGGTACGCAGTATTTT; j_call: TRBJ2-3; d_call: .; cdr3_length: 14; v_call: TRBV9; clone_size: .